This TCR beta chain comes out of a study of glioma-infiltrating T cells after dendritic cell vaccination. Study details: Monocyte-derived dendritic cells, cultured 6 to 8 days with IL-4 and GM-CSF, were pulsed with autologous tumor lysate. Dendritic cell vaccine was injected intradermally three times, biweekly. Findings and limits, study-wide: Estimated pretreatment TIL content predicted outcome after dendritic cell vaccination.

Looked up from germline, CDR1 is SGHDT and CDR2 is YYEEEE. The CDR3 sequence is 18 residues long. V dropped 0 bases and J dropped 2; count of bases not matched to a gene: 9. Details on this clone: Its antigen is currently unknown.

The protocol was immunoSEQ multiplex PCR, while the TCRdb copy is restricted to in-frame clones and leaves out a portion. The table has over 55,000 clones, around 85% seen once. The time point: after dendritic cell vaccination, including at tumor progression/relapse. This sequence was found in a human donor with glioblastoma. Sequences were derived from blood, sampled after dendritic cell vaccination. This chain links TRBV5-6 with TRBJ2-2, with 8 nucleotides matching TRBD1. The CDR3, as DNA: TGTGCCAGCAGCTTGGGGACAGGGCGCATCACCAACACCGGGGAGCTGTTTTTT. Translation gives CASSLGTGRITNTGELFF.